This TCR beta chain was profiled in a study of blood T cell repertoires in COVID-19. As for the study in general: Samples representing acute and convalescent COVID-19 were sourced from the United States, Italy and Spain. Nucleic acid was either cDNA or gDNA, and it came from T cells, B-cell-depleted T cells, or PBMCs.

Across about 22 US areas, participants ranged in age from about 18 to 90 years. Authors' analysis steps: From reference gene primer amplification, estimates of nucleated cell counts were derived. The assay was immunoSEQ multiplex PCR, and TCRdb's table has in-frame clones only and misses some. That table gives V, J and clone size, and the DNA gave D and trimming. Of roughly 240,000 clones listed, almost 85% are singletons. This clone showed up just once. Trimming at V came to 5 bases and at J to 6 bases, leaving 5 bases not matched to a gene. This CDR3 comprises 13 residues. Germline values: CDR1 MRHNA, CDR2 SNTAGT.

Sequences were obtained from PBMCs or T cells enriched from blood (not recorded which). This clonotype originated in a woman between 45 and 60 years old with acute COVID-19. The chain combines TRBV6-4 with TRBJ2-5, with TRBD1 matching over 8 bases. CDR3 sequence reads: CASSQDRGKTQYF. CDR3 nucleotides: TGTGCCAGCAGTCAAGACAGGGGAAAGACCCAGTACTTC.